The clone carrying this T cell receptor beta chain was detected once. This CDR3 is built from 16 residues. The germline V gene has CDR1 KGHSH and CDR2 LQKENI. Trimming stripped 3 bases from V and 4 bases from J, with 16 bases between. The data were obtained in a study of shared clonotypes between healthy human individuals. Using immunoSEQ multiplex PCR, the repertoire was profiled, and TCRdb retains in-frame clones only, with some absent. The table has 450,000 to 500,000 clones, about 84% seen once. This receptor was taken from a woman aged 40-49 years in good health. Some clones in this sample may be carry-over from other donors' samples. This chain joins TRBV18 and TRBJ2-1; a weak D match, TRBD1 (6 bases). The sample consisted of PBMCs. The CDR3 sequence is CASSPGRGRGYNEQFF. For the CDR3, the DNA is TGTGCCAGCTCACCCGGAAGGGGGAGAGGGTACAATGAGCAGTTCTTC.